These 32 T cell receptor beta chains originate from one sample sequenced in a study of beta chain features in type 1 diabetes (dated 2018 in TCRdb). The library was produced with the immunoSEQ multiplex PCR assay. The entire isolated RNA was reverse transcribed using the High Capacity cDNA Reverse Transcription Kit, and thus expressed TCRB transcripts were sequenced. In TCRdb, the immuneACCESS table is reduced to in-frame sequences with V and J assigned. These tables do not hold every clone; where another copy was compared, an unresolved V gene accounts for under half, and the others remain unexplained. Recorded for this sample are nearly 700,000 clones; roughly 13% of them occurred a single time. The ten top clones hold around 0.022% of the sample. Study-level results and caveats: In all four CD4+ subsets, TCRB CDR3 length was moderately but significantly shorter in type 1 diabetes patients.

Antigens for these TCRs are unknown. The sequenced sample consisted of naive CD4+ T cells from blood. Explained via the paper, the cell subset or site label denotes: true naive CD4+ T cells. The receptor source for this set is a man aged 18 to 29 with type 1 diabetes.

The CDR3 DNA is TGTGCCAGCGTAGGGGGTTCTGGGGCCAACGTCCTGACTTTC. Translating gives CASVGGSGANVLTF. The J gene is TRBJ2-6, the V gene TRBV19, with TRBD1 as a possible D gene (6 bases). The CDR3 consists of 14 residues. The V end was cut by 9 bases, the J end by 1 base, with 10 bases between. The V gene's germline CDR1 is LNHDA and CDR2 SQIVND (reference sequence).

This sequence joins TRBV7-2 and TRBJ2-2; D perhaps matches TRBD1 (6 bases). In germline, CDR1 is SGHTA, CDR2 FQGNSA. V lost 5 bases, J lost 1 base, and 11 bases lay in between. CDR3 length: 15 amino acids. The CDR3 DNA reads TGTGCCAGCAGCCTTTGGACAGAGAACACCGGGGAGCTGTTTTTT. It is translated as CASSLWTENTGELFF.

The chain couples TRBV29-1 to TRBJ1-3; D uncertain. V was trimmed by 5 bases and J by 1 base, leaving 6 bases between them. The CDR3 runs 12 residues. The germline V gene has CDR1 SQVTM and CDR2 ANQGSEA. This chain's CDR3 is CSVQESGNTIYF. In DNA, the CDR3 is TGCAGCGTTCAGGAGTCTGGAAACACCATATATTTT.

This clone was counted only a few times. The rearrangement joins TRBV6-5 to TRBJ2-1; D perhaps matches TRBD2 (6 bases). Per the germline V gene, CDR1 is MNHEY and CDR2 is SVGAGI. The CDR3 sequence is 15 residues long. Trimming took 6 bases from V and 7 from J, leaving 19 bases between them. Here the CDR3 reads CASSSLSGYVNEQFF. The CDR3 coding sequence is TGTGCCAGCAGCAGTTTGAGCGGGTACGTTAATGAGCAGTTCTTC.

The V gene is TRBV6-1, the J gene TRBJ2-1, with D tentatively TRBD2 (6 bases). V lost 5 bases, J lost 8 bases, and 19 bases lay in between. Germline assignment: CDR1 MNHNS and CDR2 SASEGT. The CDR3 runs to 15 residues. In DNA form, the CDR3 reads TGTGCCAGCAGTCCCGGGACTGGCTTCTCGGATGAGCAGTTCTTC. Translation: CASSPGTGFSDEQFF.

V is TRBV7-2 and J is TRBJ2-5, with D possibly TRBD2 on 5 matching bases. Germline lookup yields CDR1 SGHTA and CDR2 FQGNSA. There are 13 residues in the CDR3. V was cut by 3 bases and J by 0 bases, with 5 bases left in between. In DNA, the CDR3 is TGTGCCAGCAGCTTGACTAACCAAGAGACCCAGTACTTC. As protein: CASSLTNQETQYF.

This clone was counted only a few times. The rearrangement links TRBV5-1 to TRBJ2-7, with 9 bases aligning to TRBD2. Germline V CDR1 and CDR2: SGHRS, YFSETQ. The length of the CDR3 is 15 residues. J gave up 0 bases and V 4 bases, and 5 bases lay outside the gene matches. The CDR3 loop is CASSPLAGSSYEQYF. CDR3 coding DNA: TGCGCCAGCAGCCCCCTAGCGGGGAGCTCCTACGAGCAGTACTTC.

The V call is TRBV30, the J call TRBJ2-7, with no clear D. Germline V gene sequence: CDR1 GTSNPN, CDR2 SVGIG (reference sequence). The CDR3 spans 12 residues. Trimming cost V 0 bases and J 9 bases, with 12 bases left between them. CDR3 loop: CAWSVETGLQYF. DNA of the CDR3: TGTGCCTGGAGTGTAGAGACCGGATTGCAGTACTTC.

This clone was recorded a few times. The chain joins TRBV2 to TRBJ1-1, with D unresolved. The CDR3 runs 12 residues. The V gene lost 2 bases and the J gene lost 8 bases, with 9 bases spanning the gap. Germline V lookup: CDR1 SNHLY, CDR2 FYNNEI. The CDR3 sequence is CASSEQTLEAFF. For the CDR3, the DNA is TGTGCCAGCAGTGAACAGACCCTCGAAGCTTTCTTT.

The chain is built from TRBV30 and TRBJ1-1; 8 positions match TRBD1. Germline assignment: CDR1 GTSNPN and CDR2 SVGIG (reference sequence). V trimming: 2 bases; J trimming: 2 bases; junction bases outside the gene matches: 7. This CDR3 is 15 amino acids long. For the CDR3, the DNA is TGTGCCTGGAGTCACGGGGACAGGTTAAACACTGAAGCTTTCTTT. This sequence encodes CAWSHGDRLNTEAFF.

There are many counts of this clone. V usage is TRBV30 and J usage is TRBJ2-5; no clear D. Trimming removed 4 bases at V and 4 bases at J, with 10 bases between. This CDR3 contains 12 residues. Germline CDR1 is GTSNPN and CDR2 is SVGIG (reference sequence). CDR3 DNA: TGTGCCTGGACAGCGTTAGGAGAGACCCAGTACTTC. It translates to CAWTALGETQYF.

The chain uses TRBV2 and TRBJ1-2; perhaps TRBD1 as D (6 bases). The CDR3 runs 12 residues. CDR1 is SNHLY, CDR2 FYNNEI, per germline. Between the trimmed V and J ends, which lost 6 bases and 6 bases, there was a span of 11 bases. CDR3 DNA sequence: TGTGCCAGCAGATACCAGGGGCATGGCTACACCTTC. It translates to CASRYQGHGYTF. Together with reference TRBV2 and TRBJ1-2, the CDR3 gives the full variable domain: EPEVTQTPSHQVTQMGQEVILRCVPISNHLYFYWYRQILGQKVEFLVSFYNNEISEKSEIFDDQFSVERPDGSNFTLKIRSTKLEDSAMYFCASRYQGHGYTFGSGTRLTVV.

This clone has a handful of counts. The chain joins TRBV6-1 to TRBJ1-3; D perhaps matches TRBD1 (5 bases). In germline, CDR1 is MNHNS, CDR2 SASEGT. The V end was cut by 5 bases, the J end by 3 bases, with 14 bases between. The CDR3 is made up of 15 amino acids. The CDR3 bases are TGTGCCAGCAGTCTACTAGGGACGGATGGAAACACCATATATTTT. This sequence encodes CASSLLGTDGNTIYF.

The chain carries TRBV7-9 and TRBJ1-2; D is uncertain. Germline V gene sequence: CDR1 SEHNR, CDR2 FQNEAQ (reference sequence). The CDR3 consists of 12 residues. Trimming shortened V by 5 bases and J by 8 bases, and 12 bases separated the two germline ends. In nucleotides, the CDR3 is TGTGCCAGCAGCGAAGGGCGAGGGGGCTACACCTTC. This codes for CASSEGRGGYTF.

V usage is TRBV2 and J usage is TRBJ2-7; no firm D call. This CDR3 region has 12 residues. Trimming stripped 6 bases from V and 0 bases from J, with 6 bases between. Germline V gene data show CDR1 as SNHLY and CDR2 as FYNNEI. The CDR3 is CASSHGSYEQYF. In DNA form, the CDR3 reads TGTGCCAGCAGCCACGGCTCCTACGAGCAGTACTTC.

This clone appeared a few times. The chain recombines TRBV30 with TRBJ1-4; D unclear. Germline CDR1 GTSNPN, CDR2 SVGIG (reference sequence). Trimming took 2 bases from V and 0 from J, leaving 10 bases between them. The CDR3 length is 15 residues. This chain's CDR3 is CAWSKTLSTNEKLFF. As DNA, the CDR3 is TGTGCCTGGAGTAAAACATTATCAACTAATGAAAAACTGTTTTTT.

Written as DNA, the CDR3 is TGTGCCAGCGCGGCTAGCGGGGGCACAGATACGCAGTATTTT. It specifies CASAASGGTDTQYF. The chain links TRBV7-3 to TRBJ2-3; TRBD2 matches at 9 bases. In germline, CDR1 is SGHTA, CDR2 FQGTGA. The CDR3 has 14 residues. V shed 8 bases and J 1 base; nucleotides not matched to a gene: 4. The full variable domain, completed using reference TRBV7-3 and TRBJ2-3, is GAGVSQTPSNKVTEKGKYVELRCDPISGHTALYWYRQSLGQGPEFLIYFQGTGAADDSGLPNDRFFAVRPEGSVSTLKIQRTERGDSAVYLCASAASGGTDTQYFGPGTRLTVL.

The V and J genes are TRBV27 and TRBJ2-6; D remains ambiguous. The CDR3 sequence is 15 residues long. The germline V gene encodes CDR1 MNHEY and CDR2 SMNVEV (reference sequence). V gave up 4 bases and J gave up 0 bases, with 7 bases separating them. The CDR3 bases are TGTGCCAGCAGTTCCGATAGCTCTGGGGCCAACGTCCTGACTTTC. Protein product: CASSSDSSGANVLTF.

This clone was detected only a few times. The sample carries other DNA sequences with the same CDR3. The V gene is TRBV5-1, the J gene TRBJ2-7; no firm D call. V was clipped by 7 bases and J by 0 bases, with 8 bases between them. CDR1 is SGHRS, CDR2 YFSETQ, per germline. The CDR3 consists of 12 residues. CDR3 coding DNA: TGCGCCAGCCGCCGGAGCTCCTACGAGCAGTACTTC. The encoded protein is CASRRSSYEQYF.

The chain employs TRBV10-3 and TRBJ2-7, with D perhaps given as TRBD1 or TRBD2 (5 bases each). CDR1 is ENHRY and CDR2 is SYGVKD in the germline V gene. The CDR3 runs 13 residues. V was pared by 6 bases and J by 2 bases, with 11 bases between. The CDR3 bases are TGTGCCATCAGCCGGGACGTAGCCTACGAGCAGTACTTC. As protein: CAISRDVAYEQYF.

This clone was detected a few times. Other DNA sequences from this sample encode an identical CDR3 as well. The chain is built from TRBV30 and TRBJ1-2; D is undetermined. Germline values: CDR1 GTSNPN, CDR2 SVGIG (reference sequence). CDR3 length equals 11 residues. Trimming removed 3 bases from V and 2 bases from J, with 4 bases in between. CDR3 amino acids: CAWSANYGYTF. CDR3 DNA sequence: TGTGCCTGGAGCGCCAACTATGGCTACACCTTC.

This clone was seen only a few times. Other nucleotide sequences from this sample produce the same CDR3. The chain recombines TRBV30 with TRBJ1-5, with TRBD1 as a possible D gene (5 bases). Per germline, CDR1 GTSNPN and CDR2 SVGIG (reference sequence). The V and J ends lost 2 bases and 0 bases respectively, with 8 bases between them. CDR3 length: 14 amino acids. Written as DNA, the CDR3 is TGTGCCTGGAGTCGGGGGATTAGCAATCAGCCCCAGCATTTT. Its protein is CAWSRGISNQPQHF.

This clone was counted a few times. V is TRBV7-9 and J is TRBJ2-7; TRBD1 agrees at 9 bases. The V segment lost 5 bases and the J segment 3 bases; nucleotides outside the gene matches: 5. Germline V gives CDR1 SEHNR, CDR2 FQNEAQ (reference sequence). This CDR3 spans 14 amino acids. The CDR3 region is CASSPRDRDYEQYF. The DNA of the CDR3 is TGTGCCAGCAGCCCCCGGGACAGGGACTACGAGCAGTACTTC.

The chain uses TRBV5-4 and TRBJ2-5, with a possible D match to TRBD2 (5 bases). Looked up from germline, CDR1 is SGHNT and CDR2 is YYREEE (reference sequence). Deletions cut 0 bases from V and 5 bases from J, with 8 bases between. This CDR3 is 13 amino acids long. CDR3 sequence: CASSLERVETQYF. CDR3 sequence (DNA): TGTGCCAGCAGCTTGGAGAGGGTTGAGACCCAGTACTTC. The whole variable domain, remainder taken from reference TRBV5-4 and TRBJ2-5, is ETGVTQSPTHLIKTRGQQVTLRCSSQSGHNTVSWYQQALGQGPQFIFQYYREEENGRGNFPPRFSGLQFPNYSSELNVNALELDDSALYLCASSLERVETQYFGPGTRLLVL.

This rearrangement joins TRBV6-5 to TRBJ1-4; D is ambiguous. From germline, CDR1 is MNHEY and CDR2 SVGAGI. V lost 5 bases, J lost 7 bases, and 14 bases lay in between. CDR3 size: 14 residues. This CDR3 reads CASSPGVWGEKLFF. The DNA for the CDR3 is TGTGCCAGCAGTCCTGGAGTGTGGGGTGAAAAACTGTTTTTT.

The rearrangement joins TRBV19 to TRBJ2-7; no firm D call. Trimming shortened V by 1 base and J by 7 bases, and 11 bases separated the two germline ends. CDR3 length: 13 amino acids. Germline-derived CDR1 and CDR2 are LNHDA and SQIVND (reference sequence). The CDR3 DNA follows: TGTGCCAGTAGTATAGGGCTCGCCGGGGAGCAGTACTTC. Translated: CASSIGLAGEQYF.

The chain couples TRBV4-2 to TRBJ1-4; 8 positions match TRBD1. Germline V gene lookup returns CDR1 LGHNA and CDR2 YNFKEQ. This CDR3 region has 16 residues. V lost 0 bases to trimming and J lost 11 bases; unmatched junction nucleotides: 11. The CDR3 here is CASSQDFGQGGIKLFF. The CDR3 DNA sequence: TGTGCCAGCAGCCAAGATTTTGGACAGGGCGGAATTAAACTGTTTTTT.

The gene calls are TRBV19 and TRBJ1-4, with TRBD1 as a possible D gene (5 bases). The germline V gene encodes CDR1 LNHDA and CDR2 SQIVND (reference sequence). The CDR3 spans 16 residues. With 7 bases removed from V and 0 bases from J, the gap between germline ends came to 15 bases. DNA of the CDR3: TGTGCCAGTACCTCGCGGGGCGGATCAACTAATGAAAAACTGTTTTTT. It specifies CASTSRGGSTNEKLFF.

A few counts support this clone. The gene calls are TRBV7-9 and TRBJ1-2; D possibly corresponds to TRBD1 (5 bases). The CDR3 is made up of 15 amino acids. V lost 5 bases and J lost 4, with 17 bases in between. Germline loops: CDR1 SEHNR, CDR2 FQNEAQ (reference sequence). CDR3 in DNA: TGTGCCAGCAGCCGCACCCCCACGGGGGGCTATGGCTACACCTTC. It codes for CASSRTPTGGYGYTF.

The chain's CDR3 is CATSRDRAAETQYF. The DNA of the CDR3 is TGTGCCACCAGCAGGGACAGGGCCGCGGAGACCCAGTACTTC. The J gene is TRBJ2-5, the V gene TRBV15; 8 nucleotides align to TRBD1. Germline V CDR1 and CDR2: LNHNV, YYDKDF (reference sequence). Trimming removed 3 bases from V and 5 bases from J; junction bases left unmatched: 5. This CDR3 is 14 amino acids long.

In its sample, this clone was seen a few times. The chain links TRBV14 to TRBJ2-7; tentative D call: TRBD2 (5 bases). The CDR3 is 13 residues long. Germline values: CDR1 SGHDN, CDR2 FVKESK. V was cut by 0 bases and J by 7 bases, with 10 bases left in between. The DNA of the CDR3 is TGTGCCAGCAGCCAAGATTGGTGGAGGGAGCAGTACTTC. Translated, it gives CASSQDWWREQYF.

The rearrangement links TRBV7-3 to TRBJ2-5, with 9 bases fitting TRBD2. V trimming: 6 bases; J trimming: 1 base; junction bases outside the gene matches: 12. Per the germline V gene, CDR1 is SGHTA and CDR2 is FQGTGA. This CDR3 has 17 amino acids. The CDR3 bases are TGTGCCAGCAGTCTAAGCGGGGGGATGGCCTCCCAAGAGACCCAGTACTTC. It specifies CASSLSGGMASQETQYF.